This T cell receptor (beta chain) was captured in a study of CD4 T cells in relation to SARS-CoV-2 and coronaviruses. About the research overall: PBMCs were cultured with antigen for roughly 11 days before TCR beta sequencing. Controls used an HIV-1 Nef peptide pool or no peptide.

Before the COVID-19 pandemic, during about 2011-2019, CD4+ T cells were taken from unexposed donors. CD4+ T cells were isolated from the cells after about ten days of culture. Cells permitting, SARS-CoV-2 S/N and four cold-coronavirus spikes were tested on unexposed-donor CD4+ T cells. Profiling relied on immunoSEQ multiplex PCR, and the TCRdb table lists in-frame clones only, not all of them. The data contain 15,000 to 20,000 clones, around three quarters of them seen just once; the ten biggest clones take up approximately 31%. Regarding this clone: No antigen is known for it.

The TCR originated in a human donor in good health. Sequenced: CD4+ T cells from PBMCs, cultured in vitro.

The CDR3 nucleotides are TGTGCCAGCAGCCGAGGGGGTGACGAAAAACTGTTTTTT. This translates into CASSRGGDEKLFF. The chain combines TRBV6-5 with TRBJ1-4; a weak D match, TRBD1 (6 bases). The CDR3 covers 13 residues. Between the trimmed V and J ends, which lost 6 bases and 8 bases, there was a span of 13 bases. Germline lookup yields CDR1 MNHEY and CDR2 SVGAGI.